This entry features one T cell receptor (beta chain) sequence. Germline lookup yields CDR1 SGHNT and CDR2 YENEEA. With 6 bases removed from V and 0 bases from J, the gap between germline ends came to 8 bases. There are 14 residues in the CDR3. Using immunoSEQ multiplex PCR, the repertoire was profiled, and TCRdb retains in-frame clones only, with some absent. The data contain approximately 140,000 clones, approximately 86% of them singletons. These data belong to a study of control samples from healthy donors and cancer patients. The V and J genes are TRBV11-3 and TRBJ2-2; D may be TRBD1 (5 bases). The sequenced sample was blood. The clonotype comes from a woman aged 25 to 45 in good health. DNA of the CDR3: TGTGCCAGCAGGTTACAGGCGAACACCGGGGAGCTGTTTTTT. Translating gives CASRLQANTGELFF. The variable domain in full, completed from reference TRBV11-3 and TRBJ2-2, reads EAGVVQSPRYKIIEKKQPVAFWCNPISGHNTLYWYLQNLGQGPELLIRYENEEAVDDSQLPKDRFSAERLKGVDSTLKIQPAELGDSAVYLCASRLQANTGELFFGEGSRLTVL.